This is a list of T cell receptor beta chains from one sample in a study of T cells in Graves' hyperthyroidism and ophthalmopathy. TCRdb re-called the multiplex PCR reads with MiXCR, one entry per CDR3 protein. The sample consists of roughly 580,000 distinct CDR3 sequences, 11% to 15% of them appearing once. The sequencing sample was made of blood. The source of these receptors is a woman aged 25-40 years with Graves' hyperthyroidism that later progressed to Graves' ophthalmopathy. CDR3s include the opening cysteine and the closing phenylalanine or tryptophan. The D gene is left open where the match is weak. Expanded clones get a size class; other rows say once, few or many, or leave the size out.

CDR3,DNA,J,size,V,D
CASSPTGEHEQYF,TGTGCCAGCTCACCTACAGGGGAACACGAGCAGTACTTC,TRBJ2-7,many,TRBV18,TRBD1
CASSHRRGNTGELFF,TGTGCCAGCAGTCATCGCCGGGGGAACACCGGGGAGCTGTTTTTT,TRBJ2-2,.,TRBV6-1,.
CASSSSLAGASADTQYF,TGTGCCAGCAGTTCCTCCCTAGCGGGAGCCTCGGCCGATACGCAGTATTTT,TRBJ2-3,many,TRBV6-1,TRBD2
CASSPGVAGVKNIQYF,TGTGCCAGCAGCCCAGGGGTAGCGGGAGTCAAAAACATTCAGTACTTC,TRBJ2-4,many,TRBV13,TRBD2
CASSRGTDNEQFF,TGTGCCAGCAGCCGGGGGACCGACAATGAGCAGTTCTTC,TRBJ2-1,.,TRBV11-2,.
CASSPPDRAKNIQYF,TGTGCCAGCTCACCTCCCGACAGAGCCAAAAACATTCAGTACTTC,TRBJ2-4,once,TRBV18,.
CASSFDRSGPEAFF,TGCGCCAGCAGCTTTGACAGGTCAGGACCCGAGGCTTTCTTT,TRBJ1-1,few,TRBV5-1,.
CAWSASTNEKLFF,TGTGCCTGGAGTGCGTCAACTAATGAAAAACTGTTTTTT,TRBJ1-4,many,TRBV30,.
CASSLAREMNTEAFF,TGTGCCAGCAGCTTAGCCCGCGAAATGAACACTGAAGCTTTCTTT,TRBJ1-1,.,TRBV11-2,.
CASGTGYGVEAFF,TGTGCCAGCGGGACAGGGTACGGAGTGGAAGCTTTCTTT,TRBJ1-1,.,TRBV6-1,TRBD1
CASISQGNTEAFF,TGTGCCAGCATAAGTCAGGGGAACACTGAAGCTTTCTTT,TRBJ1-1,many,TRBV2,.
CASSLSQGSYEQYF,TGTGCCAGCAGTTTAAGTCAGGGGTCCTACGAGCAGTACTTC,TRBJ2-7,many,TRBV28,.
CASSRPGHRGYTF,TGTGCCAGCAGTCGACCGGGGCATCGAGGCTACACCTTC,TRBJ1-2,many,TRBV28,.
CASSYSMNGKGTQYF,TGTGCCAGCAGTTACTCGATGAACGGGAAGGGGACCCAGTACTTC,TRBJ2-5,few,TRBV6-5,.
CASRIDSSGNTIYF,TGTGCCAGCAGAATCGACAGCTCTGGAAACACCATATATTTT,TRBJ1-3,few,TRBV7-9,.
CAWSVPPQPQHF,TGTGCCTGGAGTGTGCCTCCTCAGCCCCAGCATTTT,TRBJ1-5,.,TRBV30,.
CASSPGSGYEQFF,TGTGCCAGCTCACCAGGTTCGGGATATGAGCAGTTCTTC,TRBJ2-1,few,TRBV18,.
CASSISGTSGAYEQYF,TGTGCCAGCAGTATAAGCGGGACTAGCGGTGCCTACGAGCAGTACTTC,TRBJ2-7,many,TRBV27,TRBD2
CASSRGGGYGYTF,TGCGCCAGCAGCCGCGGGGGAGGCTATGGCTACACCTTC,TRBJ1-2,many,TRBV5-1,.
CAGRQGDRAFF,TGTGCCGGGCGTCAGGGGGATCGGGCTTTCTTT,TRBJ1-1,many,TRBV12-3/TRBV12-4,TRBD1
CASNGAGADTQYF,TGTGCCAGTAACGGGGCAGGGGCAGATACGCAGTATTTT,TRBJ2-3,.,TRBV19,.
CASSFGQGAANEKLFF,TGCGCCAGCAGCTTTGGACAGGGGGCAGCTAATGAAAAACTGTTTTTT,TRBJ1-4,many,TRBV5-1,TRBD1
CASGLVPGTGVGVLSETEAFF,TGTGCTAGTGGTTTGGTACCCGGGACAGGGGTAGGTGTGCTCTCGGAGACTGAAGCTTTCTTT,TRBJ1-1,many,TRBV12-5,TRBD1
CASSLAAFTDTQYF,TGTGCCAGCAGCCTAGCAGCCTTCACAGATACGCAGTATTTT,TRBJ2-3,many,TRBV7-3,.
CAWSDWARRETYEQYF,TGTGCCTGGAGTGACTGGGCGAGACGGGAGACCTACGAGCAGTACTTC,TRBJ2-7,.,TRBV30,.
CASSYVGDEQFF,TGTGCCAGCAGTTACGTAGGCGATGAGCAGTTCTTC,TRBJ2-1,many,TRBV6-5,.
CASSETGYSNQPQHF,TGCGCCAGCAGTGAGACAGGCTATAGCAATCAGCCCCAGCATTTT,TRBJ1-5,many,TRBV10-2,.
CASSLTTGGYNEQYF,TGTGCCAGCAGCTTAACGACAGGGGGGTACAACGAGCAGTACTTC,TRBJ2-7,.,TRBV7-3,TRBD1
CASRWDIRGNTEAFF,TGTGCCAGCAGATGGGACATCAGAGGGAACACTGAAGCTTTCTTT,TRBJ1-1,many,TRBV27,.
CASSPNQGSLTEAFF,TGTGCCAGCAGCCCCAACCAGGGGAGCCTCACTGAAGCTTTCTTT,TRBJ1-1,many,TRBV12-3/TRBV12-4,.
CAISVRTGLYQETQYF,TGTGCCATCAGTGTAAGGACAGGACTGTACCAAGAGACCCAGTACTTC,TRBJ2-5,many,TRBV10-3,TRBD1